Sequencing of this T cell receptor beta chain was carried out in a study of cytomegalovirus exposure and HLA in healthy donors. General study results and limits: It was approximately 170 TCR beta chains that were listed as cytomegalovirus-associated. Several top significant clusters appeared, in a later analysis, to be linked to common viral pathogens.

The CDR3 is 17 amino acids. Vbeta (60) and Jbeta (13) primers were used in the PCR. Sequencing was performed with immunoSEQ multiplex PCR; in TCRdb, only in-frame clones are kept and a portion is missing. The sample holds some 120,000 clones, 75% to 85% seen once. This clone occurred a few times. What it recognizes is unknown. The gene calls are TRBV21-1 and TRBJ2-3; the DNA was not compared with TRBD2, the D call given in the table. TRBV21-1 is deemed a pseudogene. Specimen: PBMCs. This sequence was found in a woman under 30 in good health and CMV-seropositive. The CDR3 sequence is CASSNGTSGGVVDTQYF. In nucleotides, the CDR3 is TGTGCCAGCAGCAACGGGACTAGCGGGGGGGTGGTAGATACGCAGTATTTT.